This T cell receptor (beta chain) was sequenced in a study of T-cell reconstitution after alpha-beta-depleted transplantation in children. Study-wide points: The study traced high day-60 TCRbeta diversity in some patients to surviving recipient T cells and thymic progenitors. T-cell counts and diversity at one year post-transplant came mainly from newly produced T cells. Expanded graft clones numbering several hundred reportedly gave rise to alpha-beta T cells about two months after transplant.

CDR3 length equals 18 residues. The V segment lost 2 bases and the J segment 0 bases; nucleotides outside the gene matches: 8. CDR1 and CDR2 (germline): MNHEY, SVGAGI. This clonotype was seen a few times. Its antigen is unknown. Construction of the TCRbeta library involved unique molecular identifiers. TCRdb reprocessed the PCR reads with MiXCR, giving one entry per CDR3 protein. The sample includes roughly 350,000 distinct CDR3 sequences, around 15% of them seen just once. The TCR originated in a male patient between 2 and 15 years old who had a stem cell transplant for acute lymphoblastic leukemia, so the T cells may come from the graft donor. Sequencing was performed on PBMCs, mostly from graft donor cells, taken 360 days after TCRalphabeta/CD19-depleted stem cell transplant. The gene calls are TRBV6-5 and TRBJ1-5, with 9 bases lining up with TRBD1. In nucleotides, the CDR3 is TGTGCCAGCAGTTACGCCCTCGGGACAGGGCATAGCAATCAGCCCCAGCATTTT. Its translation is CASSYALGTGHSNQPQHF.